Presented here are 2 T cell receptor beta chains from one specimen sequenced in a study of shared clonotypes between healthy human individuals. Data came from immunoSEQ multiplex PCR; TCRdb stores just in-frame clones and leaves some out. The data show around 1,000,000 clones, about 80% seen once. Specimen: memory CD4+ T cells from PBMCs. Subset meaning: CD45RA-negative fraction. The receptors derive from a man aged 18 to 29 in good health. Some clones in this sample may be carry-over from other donors' samples.

This sequence joins TRBV6-4 and TRBJ2-1; D is unclear. The V gene lost 2 bases and the J gene lost 0 bases, with 11 bases spanning the gap. This CDR3 contains 16 residues. The germline CDR1 and CDR2 sequences are MRHNA and SNTAGT. The CDR3 nucleotides are TGTGCCAGCAGTGACGAGCACCGAAGCTCCTACAATGAGCAGTTCTTC. It translates to CASSDEHRSSYNEQFF.

V is TRBV15 and J is TRBJ1-2; D possibly corresponds to TRBD1 (6 bases). Germline V lookup: CDR1 LNHNV, CDR2 YYDKDF (reference sequence). This CDR3 contains 11 residues. Trimming shortened V by 4 bases and J by 7 bases, and 7 bases separated the two germline ends. CDR3 bases: TGTGCCACCAGCAAGGGGGGTGGCTACACCTTC. Translation gives CATSKGGGYTF.